The rows below give T cell receptor beta chains drawn from one sample of a study of blood T cells in healthy people across ages. Using its own MiXCR run on the 5' RACE reads, TCRdb lists one record per CDR3 protein. Of 450,000 to 600,000 distinct CDR3 sequences in the sample, about a quarter were seen once. The same data also contributed to another study, on T cells of mothers and their children.

Sequencing was carried out using blood. The receptors here all came from a boy between 2 and 10 years old in good health. Each CDR3 is given with its conserved first and last residue. The D gene is left open where the match is weak. Rows give clone size only sometimes, using once, few, many, or a class for an expanded clone.

size	J	D	V	length	CDR3	DNA
many	TRBJ1-4	NA	TRBV5-5	12	CASSLRGEKLFF	TGTGCCAGCTCTTTACGAGGGGAAAAACTGTTTTTT
NA	TRBJ2-7	TRBD1	TRBV6-6	14	CARNGQGHSYEQYF	TGTGCCCGCAACGGACAGGGGCACTCCTACGAGCAGTACTTC
NA	TRBJ2-3	TRBD2	TRBV5-5	13	CASRGGATDTQYF	TGTGCCAGCCGCGGGGGGGCCACGGATACGCAGTATTTT
few	TRBJ1-2	TRBD1	TRBV28	13	CAVPGWDRGGYTF	TGTGCCGTCCCAGGTTGGGACAGGGGTGGCTACACCTTC
NA	TRBJ1-2	TRBD1	TRBV7-9	13	CAVDRGINYGYTF	TGTGCCGTCGACAGGGGAATTAACTATGGCTACACCTTC
NA	TRBJ2-1	NA	TRBV6-6	14	CASSYSIERNEQFF	TGTGCCAGCAGTTACTCGATCGAACGGAATGAGCAGTTCTTC
NA	TRBJ2-3	TRBD2	TRBV3-1	16	CASSQDWTSGTDTQYF	TGTGCCAGCAGCCAAGATTGGACTAGCGGGACAGATACGCAGTATTTT
NA	TRBJ1-4	NA	TRBV5-1	14	CASSPTTGNEKLFF	TGCGCCAGCAGCCCGACGACAGGCAATGAAAAACTGTTTTTT
NA	TRBJ2-7	NA	TRBV5-1	14	CASSLVGGKLEQYF	TGCGCCAGCAGCTTGGTTGGGGGAAAGTTGGAGCAGTACTTC
NA	TRBJ2-1	NA	TRBV21-1	21	CASIPPAGGGGLLSSYNEQFF	TGTGCCAGCATCCCTCCAGCGGGAGGTGGAGGACTGTTGAGCTCCTACAATGAGCAGTTCTTC
NA	TRBJ2-7	NA	TRBV7-2	14	CASSWGTYRYEQYF	TGTGCCAGCAGCTGGGGGACGTACCGATACGAGCAGTACTTC
few	TRBJ1-2	NA	TRBV6-1	16	CASSPAGGWANYGYTF	TGTGCCAGCAGTCCCGCCGGGGGTTGGGCTAACTATGGCTACACCTTC
NA	TRBJ2-7	TRBD2	TRBV20-1	15	CSARDQAGLGHEQYF	TGCAGTGCTAGAGACCAAGCGGGGTTGGGGCACGAGCAGTACTTC
few	TRBJ1-6	NA	TRBV15	16	CATSRGVETYNSPLHF	TGTGCCACCAGCAGAGGGGTAGAAACCTATAATTCACCCCTCCACTTT
NA	TRBJ2-7	NA	TRBV15	15	CATSRKGHPSYEQYF	TGTGCCACCAGCAGGAAAGGACATCCCTCCTACGAGCAGTACTTC
NA	TRBJ2-5	NA	TRBV27	15	CASSSLWGFRETQYF	TGTGCCAGCAGTTCCCTTTGGGGGTTCAGGGAGACCCAGTACTTC
NA	TRBJ2-7	TRBD2	TRBV6-1	15	CASSGAGGPLNEQYF	TGTGCCAGCAGTGGAGCGGGAGGCCCATTGAACGAGCAGTACTTC
many	TRBJ2-5	TRBD2	TRBV6-6	16	CASRPPSSGGAKTQYF	TGTGCCAGCAGACCCCCCTCTAGCGGGGGGGCAAAGACCCAGTACTTC
many	TRBJ2-7	NA	TRBV5-5	13	CASSLQGIHEQYF	TGTGCCAGCAGCTTACAGGGAATACACGAGCAGTACTTC
NA	TRBJ2-7	TRBD2	TRBV13	14	CASSLEAGADEQYF	TGTGCCAGCAGCCTAGAAGCGGGAGCCGACGAGCAGTACTTC
NA	TRBJ2-1	TRBD2	TRBV20-1	16	CSARDLPREKYNEQFF	TGCAGTGCTAGAGATCTTCCGCGGGAGAAATACAATGAGCAGTTCTTC
NA	TRBJ2-3	NA	TRBV29-1	14	CSGVQGTSTDTQYF	TGCAGCGGGGTACAGGGGACTAGCACAGATACGCAGTATTTT
few	TRBJ2-3	TRBD2	TRBV30	16	CAWSLGGSGSTDTQYF	TGTGCCTGGAGCCTAGGGGGGAGCGGGAGTACAGATACGCAGTATTTT
NA	TRBJ2-1	TRBD1	TRBV20-1	14	CSAQSGQGVNEQFF	TGCAGTGCACAGTCGGGACAGGGGGTAAATGAGCAGTTCTTC
NA	TRBJ2-2	NA	TRBV3-1	14	CASSPQTSSGELFF	TGTGCCAGCAGCCCCCAGACTAGTTCCGGGGAGCTGTTTTTT
few	TRBJ2-5	NA	TRBV12-5	11	CASGERETQYF	TGTGCTAGTGGGGAGCGGGAGACCCAGTACTTC
few	TRBJ1-2	NA	TRBV5-1	17	CASSSDSSGRGIYGYTF	TGCGCCAGCAGCTCGGACAGCTCCGGTCGAGGGATCTATGGCTACACCTTC
NA	TRBJ1-2	NA	TRBV6-5	13	CASSPGGREGYTF	TGTGCCAGCAGTCCGGGGGGGCGGGAAGGCTACACCTTC
few	TRBJ2-7	TRBD2	TRBV7-2	16	CATQVLAGSGSYEQYF	TGTGCCACCCAAGTGTTAGCGGGAAGTGGATCCTACGAGCAGTACTTC
once	TRBJ2-1	NA	TRBV6-5	15	CASSAGGLAYNEQFF	TGTGCCAGCAGCGCCGGAGGTTTGGCTTACAATGAGCAGTTCTTC
once	TRBJ2-5	TRBD2	TRBV7-9	14	CANTLAGEQETQYF	TGTGCCAACACACTAGCGGGGGAGCAAGAGACCCAGTACTTC
NA	TRBJ1-1	NA	TRBV11-2	15	CASSKDRVRNTEAFF	TGTGCCAGCAGCAAAGACCGGGTCCGAAACACTGAAGCTTTCTTT
NA	TRBJ1-1	NA	TRBV20-1	13	CSAETGGGTEAFF	TGCAGTGCTGAAACTGGAGGGGGCACTGAAGCTTTCTTT